The 9 T cell receptor beta chains below were found in one sample sequenced in a study of blood T cell repertoires in COVID-19. Using immunoSEQ multiplex PCR, the repertoire was profiled, and TCRdb retains in-frame clones only, with some absent. This table holds 200,000 to 250,000 clones, approximately 84% found once. Sample: PBMCs or T cells enriched from blood (not recorded which). The receptors here all came from a man aged 60 to 75 who had recovered from COVID-19.

A few counts support this clone. The chain links TRBV7-2 to TRBJ1-1, with 9 nucleotides matching TRBD1. This CDR3 spans 14 amino acids. V was pared by 3 bases and J by 4 bases, with 3 bases of the junction left unmatched. CDR1 is SGHTA, CDR2 FQGNSA, per germline. In DNA form, the CDR3 reads TGTGCCAGCAGCTTCACAGGGGGCATCACTGAAGCTTTCTTT. This translates into CASSFTGGITEAFF.

The V and J genes are TRBV14 and TRBJ1-2; possible D gene TRBD1, 5 bases. The length of the CDR3 is 13 residues. V shed 0 bases and J shed 5 bases, with 7 bases lying between them. The germline CDR1 and CDR2 sequences are SGHDN and FVKESK. CDR3 loop: CASSQDRVYGYTF. CDR3 bases: TGTGCCAGCAGCCAAGACAGGGTGTATGGCTACACCTTC.

This clone came up a few times. The chain joins TRBV5-4 to TRBJ2-7, with 9 positions matching TRBD1. The CDR3 covers 15 residues. Trimming took 4 bases from V and 5 from J; bases not matched to a gene: 10. The germline gives CDR1 SGHNT, CDR2 YYREEE (reference sequence). CDR3 nucleotides: TGTGCCAGCAGCCTCTCGGGACAGGGAGGGGACGAGCAGTACTTC. It specifies CASSLSGQGGDEQYF.

The CDR3 sequence: CAIRGDRAPYEQYF. CDR3 DNA: TGTGCCATCAGAGGAGACAGGGCCCCCTACGAGCAGTACTTC. This chain joins TRBV10-3 and TRBJ2-7; 7 nucleotides agree with TRBD1. Trimming cost V 6 bases and J 2 bases; bases outside gene matches: 7. There are 14 residues in the CDR3. The germline V gene has CDR1 ENHRY and CDR2 SYGVKD.

The chain combines TRBV5-1 with TRBJ2-5; 10 bases match TRBD1. After removal of 1 base from V and 5 bases from J, the junction contained 5 bases not matched to a gene. The germline CDR1 and CDR2 sequences are SGHRS and YFSETQ. The CDR3 covers 15 residues. CDR3 sequence: CASSLTGQGRETQYF. The CDR3 coding sequence is TGCGCCAGCAGCTTGACGGGACAGGGGCGGGAGACCCAGTACTTC.

The V and J genes are TRBV11-3 and TRBJ2-2; no definite D call. The ends were cut back, 5 bases at V and 8 bases at J, with 9 bases in the middle. Germline CDR1 reads SGHNT; CDR2 reads YENEEA. The CDR3 has 12 amino acids. CDR3: CASSANSGELFF. CDR3 nucleotides: TGTGCCAGCAGCGCTAATTCTGGGGAGCTGTTTTTT.

This chain uses TRBV4-3 with TRBJ1-2; D is possibly TRBD1 (5 bases). Germline V gene data show CDR1 as LGHNA and CDR2 as YSLEER. The germline V and J ends were trimmed by 3 bases and 3 bases, with 14 bases remaining between them. This CDR3 is 15 amino acids long. CDR3 residues: CASSQRRGGDYGYTF. CDR3 bases: TGCGCCAGCAGCCAGAGACGGGGAGGGGACTATGGCTACACCTTC.

This rearrangement joins TRBV6-6 to TRBJ2-4; the match to TRBD1 covers 7 bases. After removal of 6 bases from V and 3 bases from J, the junction contained 8 bases not matched to a gene. Germline-derived CDR1 and CDR2 are MNHNY and SVGAGI (reference sequence). The CDR3 runs to 15 residues. The chain's CDR3 is CASRLPGTDKNIQYF. The DNA of the CDR3 is TGTGCCAGCAGACTCCCAGGGACAGACAAAAACATTCAGTACTTC.

The V call is TRBV29-1, the J call TRBJ1-1, with D perhaps TRBD1 (5 bases). The germline gives CDR1 SQVTM, CDR2 ANQGSEA. There are 13 residues in the CDR3. V lost 7 bases and J lost 0, with 12 bases in between. The CDR3 nucleotides are TGCAGCGCTCAAGGGGTCCTGAACACTGAAGCTTTCTTT. It yields the protein CSAQGVLNTEAFF. The full variable domain, completed using reference TRBV29-1 and TRBJ1-1, is SAVISQKPSRDICQRGTSLTIQCQVDSQVTMMFWYRQQPGQSLTLIATANQGSEATYESGFVIDKFPISRPNLTFSTLTVSNMSPEDSSIYLCSAQGVLNTEAFFGQGTRLTVV.